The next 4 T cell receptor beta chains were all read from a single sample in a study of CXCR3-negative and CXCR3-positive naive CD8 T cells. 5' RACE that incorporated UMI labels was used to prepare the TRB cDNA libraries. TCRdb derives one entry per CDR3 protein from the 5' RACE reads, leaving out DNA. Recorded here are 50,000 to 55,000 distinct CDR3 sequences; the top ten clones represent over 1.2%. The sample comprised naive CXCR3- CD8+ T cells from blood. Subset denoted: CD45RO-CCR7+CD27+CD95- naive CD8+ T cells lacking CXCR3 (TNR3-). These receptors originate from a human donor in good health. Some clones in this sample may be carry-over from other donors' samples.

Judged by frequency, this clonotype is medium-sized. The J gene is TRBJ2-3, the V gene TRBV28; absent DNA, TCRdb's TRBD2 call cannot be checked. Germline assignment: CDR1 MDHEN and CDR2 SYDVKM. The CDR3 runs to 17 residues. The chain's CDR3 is CASSSPRSGRRADTQYF.

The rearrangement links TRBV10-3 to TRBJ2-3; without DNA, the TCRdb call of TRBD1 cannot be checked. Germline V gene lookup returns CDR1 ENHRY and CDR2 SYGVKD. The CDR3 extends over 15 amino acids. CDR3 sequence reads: CAIRGEQDHTDTQYF.

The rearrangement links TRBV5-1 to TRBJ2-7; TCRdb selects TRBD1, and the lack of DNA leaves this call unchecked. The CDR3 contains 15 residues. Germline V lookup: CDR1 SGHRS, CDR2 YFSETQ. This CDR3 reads CASSPGQGGSYEQYF.

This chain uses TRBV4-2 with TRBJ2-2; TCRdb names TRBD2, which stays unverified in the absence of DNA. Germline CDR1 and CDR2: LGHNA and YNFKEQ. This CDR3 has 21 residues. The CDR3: CASSQDGSLSGGSTNTGELFF.